These 27 T cell receptor beta chains share one sample of origin, sequenced in a study of shared clonotypes between healthy human individuals. Sequencing was performed with immunoSEQ multiplex PCR; in TCRdb, only in-frame clones are kept and a portion is missing. This repertoire shows roughly 96,000 clones, roughly half found once; its top ten account for roughly 15%. Sequencing was carried out using PBMCs. These receptor sequences come from a woman in her 40s in good health. Some clones in this sample may be carry-over from other donors' samples.

CDR3 coding DNA: TGTGCCACCACAGGGGCGAGCTACGAGCAGTACTTC. It encodes CATTGASYEQYF. This chain joins TRBV10-3 and TRBJ2-7; TRBD1 matches at 7 bases. Germline values: CDR1 ENHRY, CDR2 SYGVKD. The V and J ends lost 10 bases and 3 bases, in that order; junction bases with no gene match: 6. This CDR3 spans 12 amino acids.

The rearrangement joins TRBV4-1 to TRBJ2-3, with 12 bases fitting TRBD1. Germline CDR1 reads MGHRA; CDR2 reads YSYEKL. V lost 4 bases to trimming and J lost 6 bases; unmatched junction nucleotides: 5. The CDR3 spans 15 residues. In nucleotides, the CDR3 is TGCGCCAGCAGCCCTGGGGGACAGGGGGCCGATACGCAGTATTTT. It encodes CASSPGGQGADTQYF.

Only a few counts were recorded for this clone. The rearrangement uses TRBV7-9 and TRBJ2-7, with a possible D match to TRBD1 (6 bases). Trimming pared 5 bases from V and 7 bases from J, leaving 15 bases between. The CDR3 extends over 13 amino acids. Germline loops: CDR1 SEHNR, CDR2 FQNEAQ (reference sequence). The CDR3 nucleotides are TGTGCCAGCAGCGTGGCAGGGGTCGGGGAGCAGTACTTC. Translation gives CASSVAGVGEQYF. Filled out from reference TRBV7-9 and TRBJ2-7, the complete variable domain reads DTGVSQNPRHKITKRGQNVTFRCDPISEHNRLYWYRQTLGQGPEFLTYFQNEAQLEKSRLLSDRFSAERPKGSFSTLEIQRTEQGDSAMYLCASSVAGVGEQYFGPGTRLTVT.

This clone was detected ten times or more. CDR3 region: CASSEVPNTEAFF. The CDR3 DNA reads TGTGCCAGCAGTGAAGTCCCGAACACTGAAGCTTTCTTT. J is TRBJ1-1 and V is TRBV2; D uncertain. Trimming left V 1 base short and J 1 base short, with 4 bases between. CDR1 and CDR2 (germline): SNHLY, FYNNEI. The length of the CDR3 is 13 residues.

J is TRBJ2-5 and V is TRBV2; TRBD2 matches 9 bases. The length of the CDR3 is 16 residues. Germline V gene lookup returns CDR1 SNHLY and CDR2 FYNNEI. With 4 bases clipped from V and 5 bases from J, the junction kept 11 bases outside the gene matches. As DNA, the CDR3 is TGTGCCAGCAGTGGAAGTAGCGGGAGTGTCGGGGAGACCCAGTACTTC. This codes for CASSGSSGSVGETQYF.

This clone has at least ten counts. The J gene is TRBJ2-1, the V gene TRBV7-9; 9 bases align to TRBD2. The ends lost 5 bases at V and 6 bases at J; junction bases unmatched: 8. Germline assignment: CDR1 SEHNR and CDR2 FQNEAQ (reference sequence). The CDR3 is 15 amino acids. CDR3 loop: CASSHRLAETNEQFF. The CDR3 DNA reads TGTGCCAGCAGCCATAGACTAGCGGAGACCAATGAGCAGTTCTTC.

The chain couples TRBV7-9 to TRBJ2-7; no definite D call. Germline CDR1 SEHNR, CDR2 FQNEAQ (reference sequence). V dropped 1 base and J dropped 3 bases, with 10 bases sitting between them. The CDR3 has 14 amino acids. CDR3 loop: CASSLGLGGYEQYF. In nucleotides, the CDR3 is TGTGCCAGCAGCTTAGGATTGGGTGGCTACGAGCAGTACTTC.

The rearrangement joins TRBV9 to TRBJ2-3, with D unresolved. V was pared by 4 bases and J by 2 bases, with 11 bases between. The CDR3 has 14 residues. Germline V CDR1 and CDR2: SGDLS, YYNGEE. CDR3 region: CASSPTSITDTQYF. CDR3 in DNA: TGTGCCAGCAGCCCGACTTCTATCACAGATACGCAGTATTTT.

Worth noting for this clone: With a much larger clone just one base away, this may be a read error. The chain couples TRBV29-1 to TRBJ2-7; a weak D match, TRBD2 (6 bases). The V end lost 6 bases, the J end lost 0 bases, and 12 bases lay between the germline ends. Germline V gene lookup returns CDR1 SQVTM and CDR2 ANQGSEA. The CDR3 loop spans 13 amino acids. As DNA, the CDR3 is TGCAGCGTACGACTAGACCCCTCCTACGAGCAGTACTTC. Protein sequence: CSVRLDPSYEQYF.

This clone appeared a few times. This chain joins TRBV7-2 and TRBJ2-5, with D possibly being TRBD1 (5 bases). Per the germline V gene, CDR1 is SGHTA and CDR2 is FQGNSA. Trimming took off 8 bases at V and 2 bases at J, with 12 bases between the two ends. The CDR3 sequence is 13 residues long. In nucleotides, the CDR3 is TGTGCCAGCGCGTCAGGGAATCAAGAGACCCAGTACTTC. Translation gives CASASGNQETQYF.

This clone was seen many times. The chain joins TRBV2 to TRBJ1-2; D might be TRBD1 (6 bases). The CDR3 runs 14 residues. Trimming shortened V by 6 bases and J by 3 bases, and 14 bases separated the two germline ends. The germline gives CDR1 SNHLY, CDR2 FYNNEI. The CDR3 DNA sequence: TGTGCCAGCAGCTCACAAAGACAGGACTATGGCTACACCTTC. As protein: CASSSQRQDYGYTF.

This clone showed up many times. The genes are TRBV27 and TRBJ2-1; 10 positions agree with TRBD2. V lost 3 bases and J lost 9; bases outside the gene matches: 11. CDR1 MNHEY and CDR2 SMNVEV come from the germline V gene (reference sequence). The CDR3 totals 16 residues. The CDR3 coding sequence is TGTGCCAGCAGTTTCCTACTAGCGGGATCTAAACGTGAGCAGTTCTTC. Its protein product is CASSFLLAGSKREQFF.

This clone was seen only a few times. The chain combines TRBV27 with TRBJ2-5; 7 positions match TRBD2. The DNA end lines up better with TRBJ2-7; the J call may be wrong. This CDR3 spans 14 amino acids. CDR1 is MNHEY, CDR2 SMNVEV, per germline (reference sequence). CDR3 nucleotide sequence: TGTGCCAGCAGTTTTCGGGGGGACGGGTACGAGCAGTACTTC. Amino acids: CASSFRGDGYEQYF.

This clone is a singleton in its sample. The rearrangement links TRBV30 to TRBJ2-7; the match to TRBD2 covers 11 bases. The CDR3 extends over 13 amino acids. Germline V gene data show CDR1 as GTSNPN and CDR2 as SVGIG (reference sequence). Unmatched junction bases numbered 5, after V lost 4 bases and J lost 6 bases. CDR3 sequence reads: CAWKVTSGGEQYF. CDR3 bases: TGTGCCTGGAAGGTCACTAGCGGGGGCGAGCAGTACTTC.

This clone was recorded many times. The gene calls are TRBV7-2 and TRBJ1-5; tentative D call: TRBD1 (5 bases). Trimming pared 5 bases from V and 6 bases from J, leaving 17 bases between. CDR1 and CDR2 from the germline V gene are SGHTA and FQGNSA. The CDR3 extends over 15 amino acids. The CDR3 is CASSPKTRDGQPQHF. CDR3 sequence (DNA): TGTGCCAGCAGCCCAAAGACCAGGGATGGTCAGCCCCAGCATTTT.

This clone was observed at least ten times. The chain carries TRBV18 and TRBJ2-7, with D possibly being TRBD1 or TRBD2 (5 bases each). Germline CDR1 KGHSH, CDR2 LQKENI. CDR3 length: 13 residues. Trimming removed 0 bases from V and 2 bases from J, with 5 bases in between. The CDR3 nucleotides read TGTGCCAGCTCACCACCGGGGGCCTACGAGCAGTACTTC. It translates to CASSPPGAYEQYF. Supplemented by reference TRBV18 and TRBJ2-7, the full variable domain reads NAGVMQNPRHLVRRRGQEARLRCSPMKGHSHVYWYRQLPEEGLKFMVYLQKENIIDESGMPKERFSAEFPKEGPSILRIQQVVRGDSAAYFCASSPPGAYEQYFGPGTRLTVT.

This clone showed up many times. V and J are TRBV28 and TRBJ2-4, with 10 bases lining up with TRBD1. Germline values: CDR1 MDHEN, CDR2 SYDVKM. The V segment lost 2 bases and the J segment 5 bases; nucleotides outside the gene matches: 3. CDR3 length: 15 amino acids. The CDR3 DNA sequence: TGTGCCAGCAGTTTAATCGGGACAGGGGAAAACATTCAGTACTTC. Its protein is CASSLIGTGENIQYF.

Points on this clone: In the same sample, other DNA sequences code for this CDR3. The chain links TRBV4-3 to TRBJ1-4; 10 bases line up with TRBD1. Germline trimming cut 3 bases from V and 2 bases from J; bases unmatched to any gene: 3. Germline V gene data show CDR1 as LGHNA and CDR2 as YSLEER. The CDR3 runs to 16 residues. The CDR3 DNA reads as TGCGCCAGCAGCCACGGACAGGGGGAGACTAATGAAAAACTGTTTTTT. Amino acid sequence: CASSHGQGETNEKLFF.

This clone was seen a few times. The chain carries TRBV4-3 and TRBJ1-4; TRBD1 is a possible D gene (6 bases). The CDR3 is 14 amino acids. V was shortened by 2 bases and J by 10 bases, with 14 bases between the two germline ends. Per the germline V gene, CDR1 is LGHNA and CDR2 is YSLEER. The CDR3 spells CASSQREGGGKLFF. CDR3 sequence (DNA): TGCGCCAGCAGCCAAAGGGAGGGAGGGGGAAAACTGTTTTTT.

This clone showed up just once. With a far larger clone one base away, a read error is the likely cause. Other DNA sequences of this sample code for an identical CDR3. The V call is TRBV10-3, the J call TRBJ2-3; TRBD2 agrees at 11 bases. Germline V lookup: CDR1 ENHRY, CDR2 SYGVKD. Losses at the gene ends were 4 bases for V and 6 bases for J; bases not matched to a gene: 6. CDR3 length: 15 amino acids. The CDR3 DNA reads as TGTGCCATCAGTGGAGCTAGCGGGAGGAGGGATACGCAGTATTTT. It translates to CAISGASGRRDTQYF.

The chain recombines TRBV4-2 with TRBJ2-5; D is possibly TRBD2 (5 bases). This CDR3 has 16 amino acids. Germline V gene data show CDR1 as LGHNA and CDR2 as YNFKEQ. The V gene lost 0 bases and the J gene lost 1 base, with 12 bases spanning the gap. The chain's CDR3 is CASSQDIRRSQETQYF. CDR3 DNA: TGTGCCAGCAGCCAAGATATCCGGAGGTCCCAAGAGACCCAGTACTTC.

Turning to this clone: A read error is likely here: a far larger clone is one base away. This sample includes further DNA sequences coding for the same CDR3. The chain links TRBV28 to TRBJ2-7; the D gene is possibly TRBD1 (5 bases). Germline V lookup: CDR1 MDHEN, CDR2 SYDVKM. The CDR3 runs to 13 residues. Here the CDR3 DNA reads TGTGCCAGCAGTTCACGACAGTGGTACGAGCAATACTTC. Its translation: CASSSRQWYEQYF.

This sequence joins TRBV30 and TRBJ1-5; unclear D gene. The germline V gene has CDR1 GTSNPN and CDR2 SVGIG (reference sequence). The CDR3 contains 13 residues. Trimming removed 2 bases from V and 4 bases from J, with 9 bases in between. CDR3: CAWSREDNQPQHF. The CDR3 DNA reads as TGTGCCTGGAGTAGGGAAGATAATCAGCCCCAGCATTTT.

This clone has a handful of counts. This chain joins TRBV6-1 and TRBJ2-6; tentatively, D is TRBD1 (6 bases). This CDR3 contains 14 residues. From germline, CDR1 is MNHNS and CDR2 SASEGT. V was shortened by 7 bases and J by 3 bases, with 10 bases between the two germline ends. The DNA for the CDR3 is TGTGCCAGCAACCAGGGGTATGGGGCCAACGTCCTGACTTTC. Its translation: CASNQGYGANVLTF.

This clone was observed a handful of times. The rearrangement links TRBV5-1 to TRBJ1-1; 7 bases line up with TRBD1. Germline V gives CDR1 SGHRS, CDR2 YFSETQ. The CDR3 runs to 15 residues. With V trimmed by 4 bases and J by 2 bases, 8 bases remained unmatched. The CDR3 region has the DNA TGCGCCAGCAGCCTACGGACAGGAGGTAACACTGAAGCTTTCTTT. It yields the protein CASSLRTGGNTEAFF.

This clone was seen ten or more times. V is TRBV19 and J is TRBJ2-5, with D possibly TRBD2 on 5 matching bases. The V gene's germline CDR1 is LNHDA and CDR2 SQIVND (reference sequence). The CDR3 is made up of 14 amino acids. V lost 5 bases, J lost 5 bases, and 15 bases lay in between. CDR3 bases: TGTGCCAGTAGTCCTGGACTGTATATGGAGACCCAGTACTTC. Its translation: CASSPGLYMETQYF.

This rearrangement joins TRBV2 to TRBJ1-5; no clear D. This CDR3 has 12 residues. The germline V gene has CDR1 SNHLY and CDR2 FYNNEI. V lost 4 bases, J lost 3 bases, and 4 bases lay in between. CDR3 sequence: CASSVANQPQHF. The CDR3 bases are TGTGCCAGCAGTGTGGCCAATCAGCCCCAGCATTTT.